These T cell receptor beta chains were read from a single sample in a study of immune characterization of retroperitoneal liposarcoma. TCRdb analysed the PCR reads with MiXCR anew, one entry per CDR3 protein. The sample yields 6,500 to 7,000 distinct CDR3 sequences, approximately 29% seen once. Input material: blood. The source of these receptors is a male donor with retroperitoneal liposarcoma. Both conserved end residues are part of each CDR3. The D gene is left open where the match is weak.

d_call: TRBD2; j_call: TRBJ2-5; v_call: TRBV7-2; cdr3_aa: CASSDVAGGLQGETQYF
d_call: TRBD2; j_call: TRBJ2-1; v_call: TRBV14; cdr3_aa: CASSLLAGAYNEQFF
d_call: -; j_call: TRBJ2-3; v_call: TRBV4-3; cdr3_aa: CASSSQSTPSLRGTDTQYF
d_call: TRBD2; j_call: TRBJ2-3; v_call: TRBV4-1; cdr3_aa: CASSLRLATSTDTQYF
d_call: TRBD2; j_call: TRBJ2-5; v_call: TRBV7-6; cdr3_aa: CASSELAGRNEQYF
d_call: -; j_call: -; v_call: TRBV11-2; cdr3_aa: CASRGEGALETQYF
d_call: TRBD1; j_call: TRBJ1-1; v_call: TRBV4-2; cdr3_aa: CASSQGQGRDTEAFF
d_call: -; j_call: TRBJ2-3; v_call: TRBV7-6; cdr3_aa: CASSSRGDTQYF
d_call: -; j_call: TRBJ2-7; v_call: TRBV4-1; cdr3_aa: CASSQFAGLISSYEQYF
d_call: -; j_call: TRBJ2-5; v_call: TRBV4-3; cdr3_aa: CASSQRVQETQYF
d_call: -; j_call: TRBJ2-3; v_call: TRBV6-1; cdr3_aa: CASSETHTDTQYF
d_call: -; j_call: TRBJ2-1; v_call: TRBV5-6; cdr3_aa: CASSLNRAGEQFF
d_call: -; j_call: TRBJ1-5; v_call: TRBV12-3/TRBV12-4; cdr3_aa: CASSSGNGQPQHF
d_call: -; j_call: TRBJ2-1; v_call: TRBV10-1; cdr3_aa: CASSASDNNEQFF
d_call: TRBD1; j_call: TRBJ2-1; v_call: TRBV25-1; cdr3_aa: CASSEDRGQGRYNEQFF
d_call: -; j_call: TRBJ2-7; v_call: TRBV6-1; cdr3_aa: CASWSPEVHSYEQYF
d_call: -; j_call: TRBJ2-1; v_call: TRBV6-6; cdr3_aa: CASSWDAQYNEQFF
d_call: TRBD2; j_call: TRBJ2-2; v_call: TRBV6-1; cdr3_aa: CASSALIAGGVSPGELFF
d_call: -; j_call: TRBJ1-4; v_call: TRBV6-1; cdr3_aa: CASSEWGSNEKLFF
d_call: TRBD1; j_call: TRBJ2-1; v_call: TRBV4-1; cdr3_aa: CASSHPDRVEQFF
d_call: TRBD1; j_call: TRBJ2-1; v_call: TRBV6-1; cdr3_aa: CASRRGTGPSQFEQFF
d_call: TRBD2; j_call: TRBJ2-7; v_call: TRBV6-1; cdr3_aa: CASSEVGTSGRDGEQYF
d_call: -; j_call: -; v_call: TRBV7-9; cdr3_aa: CASSSKRSDSYNEQYF
d_call: TRBD2; j_call: TRBJ2-1; v_call: TRBV7-8; cdr3_aa: CASSLPRLAGANYEQFF
d_call: -; j_call: TRBJ1-1; v_call: TRBV6-5; cdr3_aa: CASSLEVNTEAFF
d_call: -; j_call: TRBJ1-1; v_call: TRBV4-2; cdr3_aa: CASSQDERAREAFF
d_call: -; j_call: TRBJ1-2; v_call: TRBV12-3/TRBV12-4; cdr3_aa: CASSLLGGNYGYTF
d_call: TRBD2; j_call: TRBJ2-3; v_call: TRBV7-6; cdr3_aa: CASSLGAGGNTDTQYF
d_call: TRBD1; j_call: TRBJ1-4; v_call: TRBV12-3/TRBV12-4; cdr3_aa: CASTNRGLKEKLFF
d_call: TRBD2; j_call: TRBJ2-1; v_call: TRBV15; cdr3_aa: CATSSPLGLVAESSYNEQFF
d_call: -; j_call: -; v_call: TRBV24-1; cdr3_aa: CATSDFGLGRQETQYF
d_call: -; j_call: TRBJ1-1; v_call: TRBV7-2; cdr3_aa: CASSLSAANTEAFF
d_call: TRBD2; j_call: TRBJ2-3; v_call: TRBV6-1; cdr3_aa: CASGGGPSTDTQYF
d_call: TRBD1; j_call: TRBJ2-1; v_call: TRBV6-1; cdr3_aa: CASSPDRAMYNEQFF
d_call: -; j_call: TRBJ1-4; v_call: TRBV6-1; cdr3_aa: CASSRKDSSNEKLFF
d_call: -; j_call: TRBJ1-2; v_call: TRBV20-1; cdr3_aa: CSAGQTRNYGYTF
d_call: TRBD2; j_call: TRBJ2-3; v_call: TRBV11-2; cdr3_aa: CASSMRGAGGSDTQYF
d_call: -; j_call: TRBJ2-1; v_call: TRBV27; cdr3_aa: CASSFSGTAYEQFF
d_call: TRBD2; j_call: TRBJ2-1; v_call: TRBV6-1; cdr3_aa: CASNPGLAGGNEQFF
d_call: -; j_call: -; v_call: TRBV20-1; cdr3_aa: CSARDRGGSGNEQYF
d_call: -; j_call: TRBJ1-1; v_call: TRBV30; cdr3_aa: CAWSRFGGQTEAFF
d_call: -; j_call: TRBJ2-7; v_call: TRBV6-6; cdr3_aa: CASSSPHEFNSYEQYF
d_call: -; j_call: TRBJ2-1; v_call: TRBV7-2; cdr3_aa: CASSPPGLANEQFF
d_call: -; j_call: TRBJ2-5; v_call: TRBV4-2; cdr3_aa: CASSQDLGQETQYF
d_call: TRBD2; j_call: TRBJ2-1; v_call: TRBV6-1; cdr3_aa: CASSEVHGTNYNEQFF
d_call: TRBD2; j_call: TRBJ2-1; v_call: TRBV12-3/TRBV12-4; cdr3_aa: CASSPGTSGTLSYNEQFF
d_call: -; j_call: TRBJ2-2; v_call: TRBV14; cdr3_aa: CASSQDPRGLNTGELFF